Below are 9 T cell receptor beta chains sequenced from a single sample in a study of blood T cell repertoires in COVID-19. This table comes from immunoSEQ multiplex PCR, and its TCRdb copy is limited to in-frame clones, with some not included. The sample includes about 87,000 clones, around 90% seen only once; the top ten take around 5.3%. The specimen was peripheral blood. These receptors originate from a man aged 35-49 years with acute or convalescent COVID-19.

The J gene is TRBJ2-7, the V gene TRBV12-5, with 8 bases lining up with TRBD1. Germline V gene sequence: CDR1 LGHNT, CDR2 FRNRAP. CDR3 length equals 14 residues. The junction had 3 bases not matched to a gene; V was cut back by 4 bases and J by 1 base. The CDR3 protein is CASGSDRASYEQYF. The CDR3, as DNA: TGTGCTAGTGGTTCGGACAGGGCATCCTACGAGCAGTACTTC.

The chain recombines TRBV6-2 or TRBV6-3 with TRBJ2-5, with 14 bases matching TRBD2. This CDR3 region has 15 residues. CDR1 is MNHEY, CDR2 SVGEGT, per germline. V shed 5 bases, J shed 6 bases, and the junction held 5 bases outside the gene matches. In DNA, the CDR3 is TGTGCCAGCAGTCCAGGACTAGCGGGGGGAAAGACCCAGTACTTC. It translates to CASSPGLAGGKTQYF.

This sequence joins TRBV6-6 and TRBJ1-2, with D unresolved. Germline V gene lookup returns CDR1 MNHNY and CDR2 SVGAGI (reference sequence). Trimming left V 7 bases short and J 4 bases short, with 13 bases between. This CDR3 has 13 amino acids. In nucleotides, the CDR3 is TGTGCCAGCACCCCAGAGGTCGCCTATGGCTACACCTTC. This codes for CASTPEVAYGYTF.

In DNA form, the CDR3 reads TGTGCCAGCAGCAGGGGATTCAGAACCTCTGGAAACACCATATATTTT. Protein sequence: CASSRGFRTSGNTIYF. The gene calls are TRBV5-8 and TRBJ1-3; maybe TRBD1 (5 bases). This CDR3 is built from 16 residues. V shed 4 bases and J shed 0 bases, with 14 bases lying between them. Looked up from germline, CDR1 is SGHTS and CDR2 is YDEGEE. The whole variable domain, remainder taken from reference TRBV5-8 and TRBJ1-3, is EAGVTQSPTHLIKTRGQQATLRCSPISGHTSVYWYQQALGLGLQFLLWYDEGEERNRGNFPPRFSGRQFPNYSSELNVNALELEDSALYLCASSRGFRTSGNTIYFGEGSWLTVV.

This chain uses TRBV6-5 with TRBJ2-2; TRBD2 matches 14 bases. Germline CDR1 and CDR2: MNHEY and SVGAGI. The CDR3 is 15 residues long. The V and J ends lost 7 bases and 7 bases, in that order; junction bases with no gene match: 5. The CDR3 DNA follows: TGTGCCAGCAAGTTGGGACTAGCGGGAGTCGGGGAGCTGTTTTTT. Its protein product is CASKLGLAGVGELFF.

The chain couples TRBV2 to TRBJ1-6, with 9 bases aligning to TRBD1. The length of the CDR3 is 12 residues. The V gene end was trimmed by 7 bases and the J gene end by 9 bases; junction bases not matched to a gene: 1. Germline V gene lookup returns CDR1 SNHLY and CDR2 FYNNEI. CDR3 residues: CASMTGGSPLHF. DNA for the CDR3: TGTGCCAGCATGACAGGGGGTTCACCCCTCCACTTT.

This chain connects TRBV7-2 to TRBJ1-4, with D perhaps TRBD1 (5 bases). The germline CDR1 and CDR2 sequences are SGHTA and FQGNSA. The CDR3 sequence is 16 residues long. V was pared by 3 bases and J by 3 bases, with 14 bases between. The DNA for the CDR3 is TGTGCCAGCAGCTTGCAACCAGGGATGGCTAATGAAAAACTGTTTTTT. Translated: CASSLQPGMANEKLFF.

This chain links TRBV5-1 with TRBJ2-5; 9 nucleotides line up with TRBD1. Germline CDR1 reads SGHRS; CDR2 reads YFSETQ. This CDR3 is built from 16 residues. Trimming cost V 1 base and J 4 bases; bases outside gene matches: 8. The CDR3, as DNA: TGCGCCAGCAGCTTGCTATCGACAGGGGGTATAGAGACCCAGTACTTC. Protein product: CASSLLSTGGIETQYF.

V is TRBV5-1 and J is TRBJ2-5, with a tentative D call TRBD1 (5 bases). The germline CDR1 and CDR2 sequences are SGHRS and YFSETQ. The CDR3 has 16 residues. V was shortened by 2 bases and J by 5 bases, with 19 bases between the two germline ends. The CDR3 sequence: CASSLGTTTVRETQYF. CDR3 nucleotide sequence: TGCGCCAGCAGCTTAGGAACGACGACAGTACGGGAGACCCAGTACTTC.